This TCR beta chain was captured by sequencing in a study of identical twins. Among all donors, each was a healthy Caucasian. With 5 bases removed from V and 2 bases from J, the gap between germline ends came to 14 bases. Looked up from germline, CDR1 is SGHTA and CDR2 is FQGNSA. The CDR3 contains 15 residues. Study-wide results and caveats: Whereas memory repertoires showed no such difference, abundant cord blood beta clonotypes carried fewer insertions.

One entry per CDR3 protein, called by TCRdb with MiXCR from the 5' RACE reads. The sample gives approximately 630,000 distinct CDR3 sequences, 7.1% of which show up once; 1.5% to 2% is in the top ten. This clonotype was seen a few times. Its antigen is unidentified. The same specimen was also included in a second study, on yellow fever vaccine responses in identical twins.

The chain uses TRBV7-2 and TRBJ2-3; D unclear. The sequencing sample was made of PBMCs. The receptor was derived from a woman between 18 and 29 years old in good health. Here the CDR3 reads CASSAGPRHTDTQYF. The DNA for the CDR3 is TGTGCCAGCAGCGCCGGACCACGGCACACAGATACGCAGTATTTT. Full variable domain (rest looked up from reference TRBV7-2 and TRBJ2-3): GAGVSQSPSNKVTEKGKDVELRCDPISGHTALYWYRQSLGQGLEFLIYFQGNSAPDKSGLPSDRFSAERTGGSVSTLTIQRTQQEDSAVYLCASSAGPRHTDTQYFGPGTRLTVL.